The 26 T cell receptor beta chains reported below all come from one sample, sequenced in a study of blood T cell repertoires in COVID-19. Assay used: immunoSEQ multiplex PCR; TCRdb lists only in-frame clones, some missing. The table shows tens of thousands of clones, with about 85% occurring only once. Sample: peripheral blood. These receptors were collected from a woman of 80 years or more with acute or convalescent COVID-19.

This rearrangement joins TRBV12-3 or TRBV12-4 to TRBJ1-2; D call uncertain. This CDR3 contains 13 residues. V lost 4 bases and J 1 base, leaving 7 bases between the germline ends. This CDR3 reads CASSSAGNYGYTF. Here the CDR3 DNA reads TGTGCCAGCAGTTCCGCGGGTAACTATGGCTACACCTTC.

V and J are TRBV5-1 and TRBJ2-3, with TRBD1 matching 8 bases. The CDR3 is made up of 15 amino acids. Germline V gene sequence: CDR1 SGHRS, CDR2 YFSETQ. J lost 1 base, V lost 2 bases, and 3 bases had no gene match. CDR3: CASSLPTGGTDTQYF. The DNA of the CDR3 is TGCGCCAGCAGCTTACCGACAGGGGGCACAGATACGCAGTATTTT. The full variable domain, completed using reference TRBV5-1 and TRBJ2-3, is KAGVTQTPRYLIKTRGQQVTLSCSPISGHRSVSWYQQTPGQGLQFLFEYFSETQRNKGNFPGRFSGRQFSNSRSEMNVSTLELGDSALYLCASSLPTGGTDTQYFGPGTRLTVL.

This sequence joins TRBV7-8 and TRBJ1-5; D perhaps matches TRBD1 (6 bases). Per the germline V gene, CDR1 is SGHVS and CDR2 is FQNEAQ. The V end lost 4 bases, the J end lost 2 bases, and 15 bases lay between the germline ends. The length of the CDR3 is 16 residues. Written as DNA, the CDR3 is TGTGCCAGCAGCTCCTGGGCAGGGGAAGGCAATCAGCCCCAGCATTTT. This codes for CASSSWAGEGNQPQHF. The full variable domain, its missing parts supplied by reference TRBV7-8 and TRBJ1-5, is GAGVSQSPRYKVAKRGQDVALRCDPISGHVSLFWYQQALGQGPEFLTYFQNEAQLDKSGLPSDRFFAERPEGSVSTLKIQRTQQEDSAVYLCASSSWAGEGNQPQHFGDGTRLSIL.

V is TRBV7-2 and J is TRBJ1-1, with TRBD1 matching 11 bases. The CDR3 consists of 17 residues. V shed 5 bases and J 0 bases; nucleotides not matched to a gene: 8. Germline CDR1 reads SGHTA; CDR2 reads FQGNSA. The CDR3 DNA reads TGTGCCAGCAGCACCGGGACAGGGGGTGTAATGAACACTGAAGCTTTCTTT. Protein sequence: CASSTGTGGVMNTEAFF. The complete variable domain, with remaining parts taken from reference TRBV7-2 and TRBJ1-1, reads GAGVSQSPSNKVTEKGKDVELRCDPISGHTALYWYRQSLGQGLEFLIYFQGNSAPDKSGLPSDRFSAERTGGSVSTLTIQRTQQEDSAVYLCASSTGTGGVMNTEAFFGQGTRLTVV.

The gene calls are TRBV5-1 and TRBJ1-3; D is uncertain. Trimming removed 0 bases at V and 0 bases at J, with 13 bases between. There are 17 residues in the CDR3. Germline V gene data show CDR1 as SGHRS and CDR2 as YFSETQ. CDR3 bases: TGCGCCAGCAGCTTGGTAGGCGGATCTTTCTCTGGAAACACCATATATTTT. Residues: CASSLVGGSFSGNTIYF.

This chain uses TRBV10-1 with TRBJ2-1; D unresolved. Trimming left V 5 bases short and J 6 bases short, with 11 bases between. Germline loops: CDR1 WNHNN, CDR2 SYGVQD (reference sequence). There are 13 residues in the CDR3. This CDR3 is CASSRSWSNEQFF. CDR3 nucleotide sequence: TGCGCCAGCAGTCGGAGCTGGTCCAATGAGCAGTTCTTC.

The V call is TRBV7-9, the J call TRBJ1-5, with no clear D. Germline V gene lookup returns CDR1 SEHNR and CDR2 FQNEAQ (reference sequence). V shed 2 bases and J shed 5 bases, with 10 bases lying between them. The CDR3 is 14 residues long. The DNA for the CDR3 is TGTGCCAGCAGCTTAAATAGCCCGCATCAGCCCCAGCATTTT. Its protein is CASSLNSPHQPQHF.

In this sample, this clone turned up once. The V gene is TRBV27, the J gene TRBJ2-7, with 11 bases matching TRBD2. The junction had 20 bases not matched to a gene; V was cut back by 2 bases and J by 8 bases. Germline CDR1 reads MNHEY; CDR2 reads SMNVEV (reference sequence). This CDR3 spans 19 amino acids. CDR3 sequence: CASSLQAVTSGARGKKQYF. DNA for the CDR3: TGTGCCAGCAGTTTACAGGCGGTGACTAGCGGGGCTCGAGGGAAGAAGCAGTACTTC.

This clone was seen more than once but under ten times. The chain couples TRBV19 to TRBJ1-1; D might be TRBD1 (6 bases). The CDR3 runs 14 residues. V shed 3 bases and J shed 7 bases, with 15 bases lying between them. CDR1 is LNHDA and CDR2 is SQIVND in the germline V gene (reference sequence). In DNA, the CDR3 is TGTGCCAGTAGTATTAGGGCAGGGGTTAATGAAGCTTTCTTT. Translation gives CASSIRAGVNEAFF.

This clone appeared a few times. This chain connects TRBV4-1 to TRBJ1-3; 9 bases fit TRBD1. Germline CDR1 is MGHRA and CDR2 is YSYEKL. This CDR3 comprises 14 residues. Trimming took 4 bases from V and 8 from J; bases not matched to a gene: 6. This CDR3 is CASSPGDREYTIYF. CDR3 coding DNA: TGCGCCAGCAGCCCCGGGGACAGGGAATACACCATATATTTT.

This chain uses TRBV21-1 with TRBJ1-3. TRBV21-1 corresponds to a pseudogene. The CDR3 length is 14 residues. The CDR3 loop reads CASSKGLVGNTIYF. The CDR3 nucleotides read TGTGCCAGCAGCAAAGGACTGGTCGGAAACACCATATATTTT.

This chain links TRBV5-4 with TRBJ1-5; possible D gene TRBD1, 6 bases. There are 14 residues in the CDR3. CDR1 SGHNT and CDR2 YYREEE come from the germline V gene (reference sequence). V was pared by 0 bases and J by 5 bases, with 9 bases between. The CDR3 loop is CASSLVPGDQPQHF. The CDR3 DNA sequence: TGTGCCAGCAGCTTGGTCCCAGGGGATCAGCCCCAGCATTTT.

The V and J genes are TRBV3-1 (or the pseudogene TRBV3-2) and TRBJ1-1; 10 nucleotides line up with TRBD1. This CDR3 has 16 amino acids. The germline V gene has CDR1 LGHDT and CDR2 YNNKEL (reference sequence). The V segment lost 1 base and the J segment 6 bases; nucleotides outside the gene matches: 8. The CDR3 protein is CASSQGRIGTGAEAFF. CDR3 sequence (DNA): TGTGCCAGCAGCCAAGGAAGGATCGGGACAGGGGCTGAAGCTTTCTTT.

The chain is built from TRBV5-1 and TRBJ1-1; D is undetermined. This CDR3 contains 12 residues. V lost 0 bases to trimming and J lost 8 bases, with 8 bases between them. The germline V gene has CDR1 SGHRS and CDR2 YFSETQ. The CDR3 is CASSLVPGEAFF. The CDR3, as DNA: TGCGCCAGCAGCTTGGTACCGGGGGAAGCTTTCTTT.

V is TRBV7-2 and J is TRBJ1-1, with D possibly being TRBD1 (5 bases). Germline V gene data show CDR1 as SGHTA and CDR2 as FQGNSA. V lost 5 bases and J 1 base, leaving 14 bases between the germline ends. The CDR3 runs to 15 residues. The CDR3 DNA follows: TGTGCCAGCAGCCTGGTCGGGGGACGGAACACTGAAGCTTTCTTT. Translation gives CASSLVGGRNTEAFF.

J is TRBJ1-1 and V is TRBV12-3 or TRBV12-4; TRBD1 is a possible D gene (6 bases). Trimming removed 6 bases from V and 0 bases from J, with 8 bases in between. The CDR3 contains 13 residues. Written as DNA, the CDR3 is TGTGCCAGCAGCCGACAGGTGAACACTGAAGCTTTCTTT. It specifies CASSRQVNTEAFF.

The CDR3 DNA sequence: TGTGCCAGCAGCTCGATTGGCCTGGGGGGGACTGAAGCTTTCTTT. Its protein is CASSSIGLGGTEAFF. This chain links TRBV3-1 (or the pseudogene TRBV3-2) with TRBJ1-1; tentative D call: TRBD1 (5 bases). Germline CDR1 and CDR2: LGHDT and YNNKEL (reference sequence). The germline V and J ends were trimmed by 5 bases and 5 bases, with 18 bases remaining between them. The CDR3 loop spans 15 amino acids.

The chain recombines TRBV7-9 with TRBJ2-7; 9 positions match TRBD2. Trimming removed 5 bases from V and 4 bases from J; junction bases left unmatched: 6. The CDR3 is made up of 14 amino acids. Germline V lookup: CDR1 SEHNR, CDR2 FQNEAQ (reference sequence). For the CDR3, the DNA is TGTGCCAGCAGCCCTAGCGGGGAAATTTACGAGCAGTACTTC. Residues: CASSPSGEIYEQYF.

This clone was detected only a few times. V and J are TRBV5-1 and TRBJ1-6; tentative D call: TRBD1 (6 bases). Trimming took 4 bases from V and 11 from J, leaving 10 bases between them. The CDR3 covers 12 residues. Germline V lookup: CDR1 SGHRS, CDR2 YFSETQ. DNA of the CDR3: TGCGCCAGCAGCCCGGACAGTCCACCCCTCCACTTT. Translating it yields CASSPDSPPLHF.

The chain combines TRBV18 with TRBJ1-2; D is perhaps TRBD1 (6 bases). The germline V gene encodes CDR1 KGHSH and CDR2 LQKENI. V was pared by 3 bases and J by 3 bases, with 11 bases between. The CDR3 has 14 amino acids. The DNA for the CDR3 is TGTGCCAGCTCACCTGCAGAGGGGGACTATGGCTACACCTTC. Amino acids: CASSPAEGDYGYTF.

In nucleotides, the CDR3 is TGTGCCAGCAGCTTGTCCGGTAACACTGAAGCTTTCTTT. Translating it yields CASSLSGNTEAFF. The chain recombines TRBV7-9 with TRBJ1-1; D is unresolved. The CDR3 extends over 13 amino acids. Looked up from germline, CDR1 is SEHNR and CDR2 is FQNEAQ (reference sequence). The V gene lost 3 bases and the J gene lost 2 bases, with 7 bases spanning the gap. The whole variable domain, filled in from reference TRBV7-9 and TRBJ1-1, reads DTGVSQNPRHKITKRGQNVTFRCDPISEHNRLYWYRQTLGQGPEFLTYFQNEAQLEKSRLLSDRFSAERPKGSFSTLEIQRTEQGDSAMYLCASSLSGNTEAFFGQGTRLTVV.

V and J are TRBV19 and TRBJ2-3; 15 bases align to TRBD2. After removal of 5 bases from V and 7 bases from J, the junction contained 7 bases not matched to a gene. CDR1 and CDR2 from the germline V gene are LNHDA and SQIVND (reference sequence). This CDR3 is 16 amino acids long. DNA of the CDR3: TGTGCCAGTAGTGCGGGACTAGCGGGGGGTGTGTATACGCAGTATTTT. Its translation is CASSAGLAGGVYTQYF.

J is TRBJ2-7 and V is TRBV23-1; D possibly corresponds to TRBD1 (6 bases). TRBV23-1 is filed as an ORF, its function uncertain. This CDR3 contains 16 residues. The V end was cut by 4 bases, the J end by 1 base, with 17 bases between. CDR3 sequence (DNA): TGCGCCAGCAGTCCCACCCGGGACATTAAATCCTACGAGCAGTACTTC. This codes for CASSPTRDIKSYEQYF.

The CDR3 sequence: CASSPQLSDRGNEQYF. The CDR3 bases are TGTGCCAGCTCACCCCAACTATCGGACAGGGGGAACGAGCAGTACTTC. This rearrangement joins TRBV18 to TRBJ2-7, with 10 bases identical to TRBD1. The CDR3 has 16 residues. V lost 3 bases, J lost 5 bases, and 10 bases stayed unmatched. Germline V gives CDR1 KGHSH, CDR2 LQKENI.

V and J are TRBV2 and TRBJ2-5, with a tentative D call TRBD1 (6 bases). CDR1 is SNHLY, CDR2 FYNNEI, per germline. V lost 11 bases, J lost 4 bases, and 14 bases lay in between. The CDR3 sequence is 12 residues long. The CDR3 region has the DNA TGTGCCGGCAAGGGGGTCGGAGAGACCCAGTACTTC. Translating gives CAGKGVGETQYF.

The rearrangement uses TRBV18 and TRBJ2-1; 10 nucleotides line up with TRBD1. The V and J ends lost 4 bases and 5 bases, in that order; junction bases with no gene match: 2. The CDR3 totals 14 residues. In germline, CDR1 is KGHSH, CDR2 LQKENI. CDR3 DNA sequence: TGTGCCAGCTCACGGGACAGGGGCCACAATGAGCAGTTCTTC. It is translated as CASSRDRGHNEQFF.